The T cell receptor beta chain under discussion was sequenced for a study of post-analysis software for immune sequencing data. Across the study: Relapsing-remitting, secondary progressive and progressive-relapsing forms made up the multiple sclerosis disease courses. Points from the study as a whole: For normalized Chao1 diversity, multiple sclerosis patients scored significantly lower than controls did. Samples from a shared batch, those prepared together, strongly co-clustered by F measure. In patients, about 5 TRBV segments were more frequent than in controls, with TRBV5-6, TRBV5-1 and TRBV20-1 among them.

A note on this clonotype: Antigen: not known.

Germline V gene lookup returns CDR1 SQVTM and CDR2 ANQGSEA. The CDR3 contains 14 residues. V was cut by 4 bases and J by 5 bases, with 12 bases left in between. The authors incorporated unique molecular identifiers into the TCR beta cDNA libraries. Input amounts of about 0.85 to 11 million T cells were used. These gave around 500,000 cDNA molecules, so each molecule approximated one T cell. TCRdb re-analysed the PCR reads in MiXCR, keeping a single row per CDR3 protein. The sample contains hundreds of thousands of distinct CDR3 sequences, around 50% of which appear only once. This chain uses TRBV29-1 with TRBJ1-6; tentatively, D is TRBD1 (6 bases). The sequence derives from a girl aged 10-17 years with multiple sclerosis. The sample comprised blood. The CDR3 is CSVAGGADNSPLHF. CDR3 in DNA: TGCAGCGTTGCCGGGGGCGCCGATAATTCACCCCTCCACTTT.